This T cell receptor (beta chain) was sequenced in a study of T cell changes during pregnancy in multiple sclerosis. Germline assignment: CDR1 SSHAT and CDR2 FNYEAQ (reference sequence). The length of the CDR3 is 19 residues. Here immunoSEQ multiplex PCR was the method, and the copy in TCRdb shows in-frame clones only, minus some. The table has approximately 41,000 clones, 91% seen once; the top ten hold around 0.66%. This clone was observed once. The junction differs from germline at one of its ends, possibly a read error. The rearrangement joins TRBV7-7 to TRBJ1-3, with D possibly being TRBD1 (6 bases). The specimen comprised CD4+ T cells from peripheral blood mononuclear cells, sampled in the second trimester of pregnancy. The source of this sequence is a female donor in good health, enrolled as a control in a pregnancy study. The CDR3 here is CASSLEGRRGGLAGNTIYF. The CDR3 DNA reads as TGTGCTAGCAGCTTAGAGGGTCGTCGCGGGGGCTTAGCTGGAAACACCATATATTTT.